This is a list of T cell receptor beta chains from one sample in a study of shared clonotypes between healthy human individuals. Profiled with immunoSEQ multiplex PCR; TCRdb holds only in-frame clones, not every one. The repertoire has 550,000 to 750,000 clones, around 90% of them found once; the top ten carry 20% to 25%. The sequenced sample consisted of naive CD8+ T cells sorted from blood. These receptors came from a man younger than 40 in good health. CDR3s include the opening cysteine and the closing phenylalanine or tryptophan. D genes are given only for firm matches. Clone size is shown for a subset of rows, as once, few, many or a class of expanded clone.

d_gene,v_gene,j_gene,abundance,CDR3nt,CDR3aa
-,TRBV18,TRBJ2-1,-,TGTGCCAGCTCACCAGCGGGCAATGAGCAGTTCTTC,CASSPAGNEQFF
-,TRBV10-3,TRBJ2-1,-,TGTGCCAGCAAGGGGGAGGGCCGAAATGAGCAGTTCTTC,CASKGEGRNEQFF
TRBD2,TRBV7-9,TRBJ2-3,-,TGTGCCAGCAGCTGGGGCGCCGGACTAGCGGGAGATTATTTT,CASSWGAGLAGDYF
TRBD2,TRBV27,TRBJ2-7,once,TGTGCCAGCAGTCCAGTCCTAGCGGGAGGCTCCTACGAGCAGTACTTC,CASSPVLAGGSYEQYF
-,TRBV7-9,TRBJ2-3,-,TGTGCCAGCAGTATTAGCGGAGGCAGCACAGATACGCAGTATTTT,CASSISGGSTDTQYF
TRBD2,TRBV9,TRBJ2-2,-,TGTGCCAGCAGCGTAGGTGGGACTAGAGTTGGGGAGCTGTTTTTT,CASSVGGTRVGELFF
-,TRBV19,TRBJ1-2,-,TGTGCCAGTAGTATAGGGACGTTCGCCTATGGCTACACCTTC,CASSIGTFAYGYTF
-,TRBV29-1,TRBJ2-7,-,TGCAGCGTTGTGACTGGCTACGAGCAGTACTTC,CSVVTGYEQYF
-,TRBV19,TRBJ1-1,-,TGTGCCAGTACTCCGGTTGGGGTCCGGGCAGGCGAGAACACTGAAGCTTTCTTT,CASTPVGVRAGENTEAFF
-,TRBV6-5,TRBJ1-2,-,TGTGCCAGCAGACCCGACGGGGGTGGCTATGGCTACACCTTC,CASRPDGGGYGYTF
-,TRBV4-1,TRBJ2-7,-,TGCGCCAGCAGCCAAGAAGAGACGGGGGACCTCGGCTACGAGCAGTACTTC,CASSQEETGDLGYEQYF
-,TRBV5-5,TRBJ1-1,-,TGTGCCAGCAGCTTACAGGCCCTGATCTCTGAAGCTTTCTTT,CASSLQALISEAFF
-,TRBV29-1,TRBJ2-5,-,TGCAGCGTTGTTGGGGTGGCGGAGACCCAGTACTTC,CSVVGVAETQYF
TRBD1,TRBV7-9,TRBJ2-6,once,TGTGCCAGCAGCTTTGACGGGACAGGCTCTGGGGCCAACGTCCTGACTTTC,CASSFDGTGSGANVLTF
TRBD2,TRBV30,TRBJ2-7,-,TGTGCCTGGAATTCTGGGCTAGCGGGAGGAGACGAGCAGTACTTC,CAWNSGLAGGDEQYF
-,TRBV11-2,TRBJ2-7,-,TGTGCCAGCAGCTTAGTAGTCGGTTACGACGAGCAGTACTTC,CASSLVVGYDEQYF
-,TRBV11-2,TRBJ2-1,-,TGTGCCAGCAGGGGGCAGGTAAATGAGCAGTTCTTC,CASRGQVNEQFF
TRBD2,TRBV7-7,TRBJ2-2,once,TGTGCCAGCAGTTTTCGCGGGAGTCCCGGGGAGCTGTTTTTT,CASSFRGSPGELFF
-,TRBV6-5,TRBJ2-2,-,TGTGCCAGCAGCCCCAATTCGCCCGGGGAGCTGTTTTTT,CASSPNSPGELFF
TRBD2,TRBV10-1,TRBJ2-3,-,TGCGCCAGCAGTGCCTCCATCGCCTCTAGCGGGAGTGATACAGATACGCAGTATTTT,CASSASIASSGSDTDTQYF
-,TRBV25-1,TRBJ1-2,-,TGTGCCAGCAGTGTGGGGGTAAACTATGGCTACACCTTC,CASSVGVNYGYTF
TRBD2,TRBV6-5,TRBJ2-3,-,TGTGCCAGCAGTTTCTTTAGCGGGAGGGACACAGATACGCAGTATTTT,CASSFFSGRDTDTQYF
TRBD2,TRBV4-1,TRBJ2-5,-,TGCGCCAGCAGCCATAGTAGCGGGAACCGCCAAGAGACCCAGTACTTC,CASSHSSGNRQETQYF
-,TRBV28,TRBJ2-5,-,TGTGCCAGCAGTATACTAGTAGAAGAGACCCAGTACTTC,CASSILVEETQYF
TRBD2,TRBV6-4,TRBJ2-1,-,TGTGCCAGCAGTGACTCTGGCGGGGGGAGCTCCTACAATGAGCAGTTCTTC,CASSDSGGGSSYNEQFF
-,TRBV18,TRBJ2-1,few,TGTGCCAGCTCTCTTGGACGGTACAATGAGCAGTTCTTC,CASSLGRYNEQFF
-,TRBV28,TRBJ2-1,-,TGTGCCAGCAGTGAGCCCGGGGGATTCTACAATGAGCAGTTCTTC,CASSEPGGFYNEQFF
TRBD2,TRBV29-1,TRBJ2-7,-,TGCAGCGTTGCTGTCGGGGGGGGGCTGCACTCCTACGAGCAGTACTTC,CSVAVGGGLHSYEQYF
-,TRBV7-9,TRBJ1-1,-,TGTGCCAGCAGGCCACCGGAGCGAGGGAACACTGAAGCTTTCTTT,CASRPPERGNTEAFF
-,TRBV27,TRBJ2-1,-,TGTGCCAGCAGTTTATTGGAAGGGGAGCAGTTCTTC,CASSLLEGEQFF
-,TRBV5-1,TRBJ2-7,-,TGCGCCAGCAGCTCCGGACAGAAATACGAGCAGTACTTC,CASSSGQKYEQYF
-,TRBV4-1,TRBJ2-7,-,TGCGCCAGCAGCCAAGCCGTCAGGGTAAACTACGAGCAGTACTTC,CASSQAVRVNYEQYF
-,TRBV6-1,TRBJ2-7,-,TGTGCCAGCAGTGACTTTGAGGGTTACGAGCAGTACTTC,CASSDFEGYEQYF
TRBD1,TRBV29-1,TRBJ2-2,-,TGCAGCGAACAGCGACAGGGGAATAGGGAGCTGTTTTTT,CSEQRQGNRELFF
-,TRBV2,TRBJ2-1,once,TGTGCCAGCAGTGAAGCGGGAGACCTGGCATTCGAGCAGTTCTTC,CASSEAGDLAFEQFF
TRBD1,TRBV10-2,TRBJ2-1,-,TGCGCCAGCAACGAGGGACAGGCCTACAATGAGCAGTTCTTC,CASNEGQAYNEQFF
TRBD1,TRBV7-8,TRBJ2-7,-,TGTGCCAGCAGCTTAGGACAGGGGGCGACCGAGCAGTACTTC,CASSLGQGATEQYF
-,TRBV9,TRBJ1-2,-,TGTGCCAGCAGCGGGCGGGACGGAACCTATGGCTACACCTTC,CASSGRDGTYGYTF
-,TRBV28,TRBJ1-2,-,TGTGCCAGCAGTTTACGCCACCCGCGACCTAACTATGGCTACACCTTC,CASSLRHPRPNYGYTF
-,TRBV28,TRBJ2-7,-,TGTGCCAGCAGTCAGGGCTACGAGCAGTACTTC,CASSQGYEQYF
TRBD2,TRBV5-4,TRBJ2-7,-,TGTGCCAGCAGTCCCCGGGAGGTCGGCCACGAGCAGTACTTC,CASSPREVGHEQYF
-,TRBV27,TRBJ2-3,-,TGTGCCAGCAGTTTATCTGCGGGATCCGATACGCAGTATTTT,CASSLSAGSDTQYF
-,TRBV6-6,TRBJ2-7,once,TGTGCCAGCAGCCCCACCCCGACCTACGAGCAGTACTTC,CASSPTPTYEQYF
-,TRBV27,TRBJ1-1,once,TGTGCCAGCAGTGAGCGGGGGACTGAAGCTTTCTTT,CASSERGTEAFF
-,TRBV9,TRBJ2-1,once,TGTGCCAGCAGCGTAGAGGGACTTGGTGGGGTCGGCTACAATGAGCAGTTCTTC,CASSVEGLGGVGYNEQFF
-,TRBV6-1,TRBJ2-2,few,TGTGCCAGCAGTGACGGGAGGAACACCGGGGAGCTGTTTTTT,CASSDGRNTGELFF